Listed below are T cell receptor beta chains from one sample, sequenced in a study of control samples from healthy donors and cancer patients. Libraries were prepared by immunoSEQ multiplex PCR; TCRdb keeps only in-frame clonotypes and omits some of them. The data hold about 160,000 clones, with roughly 94% observed a single time. The specimen sequenced was PBMCs. The source is a man between 60 and 75 years old with colorectal cancer. The CDR3 runs from the conserved cysteine through the conserved F or W. D genes are given only for firm matches.

d_gene	v_gene	j_gene	CDR3aa	CDR3nt
TRBD1	TRBV27	TRBJ1-2	CASSLAGQGGYGYTF	TGTGCCAGCAGTTTAGCGGGACAGGGAGGTTATGGCTACACCTTC
.	TRBV9	TRBJ1-6	CASSVAEGNSPLHF	TGTGCCAGCAGCGTAGCTGAGGGGAATTCACCCCTCCACTTT
TRBD1	TRBV6-5	TRBJ1-5	CASRRTRGDNQPQHF	TGTGCCAGCCGTAGAACCAGGGGGGACAATCAGCCCCAGCATTTT
.	TRBV19	TRBJ2-5	CASSIGQEARETQYF	TGTGCCAGTAGTATAGGACAGGAAGCAAGGGAGACCCAGTACTTC
TRBD1	TRBV27	TRBJ2-1	CASSSTGGIYNEQFF	TGTGCCAGCAGTTCGACAGGGGGTATCTACAATGAGCAGTTCTTC
.	TRBV7-2	TRBJ2-3	CASSLHGAVGTDTQYF	TGTGCCAGCAGCTTACACGGGGCTGTTGGCACAGATACGCAGTATTTT
TRBD1	TRBV6-6	TRBJ2-2	CASSPRTGGRNTGELFF	TGTGCCAGCAGTCCCCGGACAGGGGGCCGGAACACCGGGGAGCTGTTTTTT
.	TRBV18	TRBJ1-5	CASSPSGVRGQPQHF	TGTGCCAGCTCACCGTCGGGGGTGAGGGGTCAGCCCCAGCATTTT
TRBD1	TRBV6-5	TRBJ1-4	CASSYSVGTGSSQLFF	TGTGCCAGCAGTTACTCGGTAGGGACAGGGTCGTCGCAACTGTTTTTT
.	TRBV9	TRBJ1-1	CASSRQGKNTEAFF	TGTGCCAGCAGTCGTCAGGGAAAGAACACTGAAGCTTTCTTT
TRBD1	TRBV18	TRBJ1-5	CASSPGQGDQPQHF	TGTGCCAGCTCACCGGGACAGGGTGATCAGCCCCAGCATTTT
.	TRBV30	TRBJ2-6	CAWSLRAGANVLTF	TGTGCCTGGAGTCTCCGGGCTGGGGCCAACGTCCTGACTTTC
.	TRBV5-1	TRBJ2-3	CASSVGGEADTQYF	TGCGCCAGCAGCGTTGGAGGGGAGGCAGATACGCAGTATTTT
.	TRBV9	TRBJ1-2	CASSVAAASRRGYTF	TGTGCCAGCAGCGTAGCGGCGGCTTCACGTCGTGGCTACACCTTC
.	TRBV6-5	TRBJ1-1	CASKMNTEAFF	TGTGCCAGTAAGATGAACACTGAAGCTTTCTTT